Following are 3 T cell receptor beta chains from one sample sequenced in a study of blood T cell repertoires in COVID-19. Measured with immunoSEQ multiplex PCR; TCRdb has only the in-frame clones, and not every one. The sample has around 72,000 clones, 75% to 90% seen once. The material sequenced was peripheral blood. The receptors come from an elderly woman with acute or convalescent COVID-19.

The chain uses TRBV19 and TRBJ2-1; 14 positions agree with TRBD2. CDR1 and CDR2 from the germline V gene are LNHDA and SQIVND (reference sequence). This CDR3 region has 17 residues. Unmatched junction bases numbered 11, after V lost 5 bases and J lost 8 bases. CDR3 bases: TGTGCCAGTAGTTTTTCGACTAGCGGGGGGGCGAGGTATGAGCAGTTCTTC. Protein: CASSFSTSGGARYEQFF.

This chain uses TRBV4-1 with TRBJ1-5; D is unclear. The CDR3 runs 15 residues. The V gene's germline CDR1 is MGHRA and CDR2 YSYEKL. V shed 4 bases and J shed 3 bases, with 13 bases lying between them. CDR3 DNA sequence: TGCGCCAGCAGCCTATCAGACGGAGTCAATCAGCCCCAGCATTTT. Protein sequence: CASSLSDGVNQPQHF.

This clone was counted only a few times. The rearrangement links TRBV27 to TRBJ2-7; maybe TRBD1 (5 bases). This CDR3 has 13 residues. Germline-derived CDR1 and CDR2 are MNHEY and SMNVEV (reference sequence). With 6 bases removed from V and 11 bases from J, the gap between germline ends came to 20 bases. CDR3 protein: CASSPGHRTREYF. CDR3 bases: TGTGCCAGCAGCCCAGGCCACAGGACCCGGGAGTACTTC.